The next 28 T cell receptor beta chains were all read from a single sample in a study of T cell responses to AZD1222 COVID-19 vaccine. Data came from immunoSEQ multiplex PCR; TCRdb stores just in-frame clones and leaves some out. The sample carries about 150,000 clones, approximately 87% recorded once. The input for sequencing was peripheral blood, taken 28 days after the second AZD1222 dose. The receptors were gathered from an adult who received the AZD1222 COVID-19 vaccine.

The rearrangement links TRBV5-1 to TRBJ1-5; D is possibly TRBD1 (6 bases). The CDR3 loop spans 13 amino acids. Germline loops: CDR1 SGHRS, CDR2 YFSETQ. V was shortened by 3 bases and J by 6 bases, with 10 bases between the two germline ends. The CDR3 DNA follows: TGCGCCAGCAGCTCTGAGGGGGGTCAGCCCCAGCATTTT. Its protein is CASSSEGGQPQHF.

This clone was found once. CDR3 sequence reads: CASSYSGGRANEQFF. The DNA of the CDR3 is TGTGCCAGCAGTTACTCCGGCGGGAGGGCCAATGAGCAGTTCTTC. The V and J genes are TRBV6-5 and TRBJ2-1; 9 bases align to TRBD2. This CDR3 is built from 15 residues. Germline-derived CDR1 and CDR2 are MNHEY and SVGAGI. The junction had 3 bases not matched to a gene; V was cut back by 0 bases and J by 6 bases.

V is TRBV28 and J is TRBJ2-3, with 12 bases fitting TRBD2. With 7 bases clipped from V and 4 bases from J, the junction kept 6 bases outside the gene matches. The length of the CDR3 is 15 residues. Germline V gene data show CDR1 as MDHEN and CDR2 as SYDVKM. CDR3 amino acids: CASTTSGRFPDTQYF. DNA for the CDR3: TGTGCCAGCACCACTAGCGGGAGGTTCCCAGATACGCAGTATTTT.

V is TRBV7-2 and J is TRBJ2-1, with D possibly being TRBD1 (6 bases). Between the trimmed V and J ends, which lost 5 bases and 4 bases, there was a span of 12 bases. The CDR3 is made up of 14 amino acids. In germline, CDR1 is SGHTA, CDR2 FQGNSA. The CDR3 spells CASSLDRIYNEQFF. In DNA form, the CDR3 reads TGTGCCAGCAGCCTGGACAGAATTTACAATGAGCAGTTCTTC.

This rearrangement joins TRBV30 to TRBJ2-1; no clear D. V lost 3 bases and J lost 3, with 18 bases in between. Germline V gene sequence: CDR1 GTSNPN, CDR2 SVGIG (reference sequence). This CDR3 has 16 residues. CDR3: CAWRSLTAANYNEQFF. The CDR3 nucleotides are TGTGCCTGGAGGAGTTTAACGGCGGCCAACTACAATGAGCAGTTCTTC.

This chain connects TRBV30 to TRBJ1-5; 8 bases match TRBD1. The germline gives CDR1 GTSNPN, CDR2 SVGIG (reference sequence). The CDR3 is 15 amino acids. The V gene end was trimmed by 0 bases and the J gene end by 5 bases; junction bases not matched to a gene: 6. The CDR3 DNA reads TGTGCCTGGAGTGTACGGGCCAGGGGGCATCAGCCCCAGCATTTT. Translating gives CAWSVRARGHQPQHF.

The chain has TRBV28 and TRBJ2-6; TRBD2 might be the D (6 bases). The CDR3 spans 18 residues. Germline V gene data show CDR1 as MDHEN and CDR2 as SYDVKM. Trimming stripped 3 bases from V and 1 base from J, with 16 bases between. The CDR3 nucleotides read TGTGCCAGCAGTTTCTGGACTATGACCCTATCTGGGGCCAACGTCCTGACTTTC. This sequence encodes CASSFWTMTLSGANVLTF. Variable domain in full (rest from reference TRBV28 and TRBJ2-6): DVKVTQSSRYLVKRTGEKVFLECVQDMDHENMFWYRQDPGLGLRLIYFSYDVKMKEKGDIPEGYSVSREKKERFSLILESASTNQTSMYLCASSFWTMTLSGANVLTFGAGSRLTVL.

The gene calls are TRBV6-1 and TRBJ1-1; 8 positions match TRBD1. V was clipped by 2 bases and J by 5 bases; unmatched bases: 4. The CDR3 has 14 amino acids. CDR1 is MNHNS and CDR2 is SASEGT in the germline V gene. The CDR3 DNA is TGTGCCAGCAGTGAAAATACAGGGGGGACTGAAGCTTTCTTT. This gives the protein CASSENTGGTEAFF.

This rearrangement joins TRBV14 to TRBJ2-3; 7 positions agree with TRBD2. CDR3 length equals 17 residues. The V segment lost 0 bases and the J segment 4 bases; nucleotides outside the gene matches: 10. In germline, CDR1 is SGHDN, CDR2 FVKESK. This chain's CDR3 is CASSQDRSSGPADTQYF. In DNA, the CDR3 is TGTGCCAGCAGCCAAGATCGGAGTAGCGGGCCCGCAGATACGCAGTATTTT.

The genes are TRBV10-3 and TRBJ2-3, with unresolved D. Germline V gene data show CDR1 as ENHRY and CDR2 as SYGVKD. This CDR3 region has 13 residues. Trimming cost V 6 bases and J 0 bases, with 7 bases left between them. The CDR3 nucleotides are TGTGCCATCAGAGGGTCAAGCACAGATACGCAGTATTTT. It yields the protein CAIRGSSTDTQYF.

The chain has TRBV6-4 and TRBJ2-7; 9 bases fit TRBD2. The CDR3 length is 16 residues. The germline gives CDR1 MRHNA, CDR2 SNTAGT. The J segment lost 8 bases and the V segment lost 7 bases, leaving 18 bases of the junction unmatched. The CDR3 here is CASTYEPHSGSSKQYF. CDR3 coding DNA: TGTGCCAGCACCTATGAACCCCATAGCGGGAGTTCAAAGCAGTACTTC.

The V call is TRBV18, the J call TRBJ2-1; TRBD2 might be the D (5 bases). V gave up 3 bases and J gave up 0 bases, with 12 bases separating them. Per the germline V gene, CDR1 is KGHSH and CDR2 is LQKENI. The CDR3 spans 16 residues. The CDR3 DNA is TGTGCCAGCTCACCTCCGGGGATAAGCTCCTACAATGAGCAGTTCTTC. Its protein product is CASSPPGISSYNEQFF.

The chain links TRBV5-4 to TRBJ2-6; 7 bases fit TRBD2. V dropped 5 bases and J dropped 2; count of bases not matched to a gene: 4. The CDR3 is made up of 15 amino acids. Germline-derived CDR1 and CDR2 are SGHNT and YYREEE (reference sequence). This CDR3 reads CASSGREPGANVLTF. Written as DNA, the CDR3 is TGTGCCAGCAGTGGGAGGGAACCTGGGGCCAACGTCCTGACTTTC.

The genes are TRBV28 and TRBJ2-3; 9 bases align to TRBD2. The length of the CDR3 is 14 residues. J gave up 6 bases and V 3 bases, and 4 bases lay outside the gene matches. Germline V CDR1 and CDR2: MDHEN, SYDVKM. As DNA, the CDR3 is TGTGCCAGCAGTTTGGCGGGAGGGCGGGATACGCAGTATTTT. Encoded protein: CASSLAGGRDTQYF.

This sequence joins TRBV5-1 and TRBJ1-4; a weak D match, TRBD1 (6 bases). CDR1 is SGHRS and CDR2 is YFSETQ in the germline V gene. The CDR3 loop spans 15 amino acids. Trimming left V 4 bases short and J 4 bases short, with 14 bases between. CDR3 in DNA: TGCGCCAGCAGCCGGACGGGGGCTGATAATGAAAAACTGTTTTTT. Protein product: CASSRTGADNEKLFF.

A single count supports this clone. The chain carries TRBV5-1 and TRBJ2-3; 8 bases fit TRBD2. There are 15 residues in the CDR3. The V and J ends lost 7 bases and 3 bases, in that order; junction bases with no gene match: 10. Germline V gives CDR1 SGHRS, CDR2 YFSETQ. The CDR3 protein is CASGGLATETDTQYF. The CDR3 DNA sequence: TGCGCCAGCGGAGGACTAGCTACCGAAACAGATACGCAGTATTTT. Looking up the rest from reference TRBV5-1 and TRBJ2-3 gives the full variable domain: KAGVTQTPRYLIKTRGQQVTLSCSPISGHRSVSWYQQTPGQGLQFLFEYFSETQRNKGNFPGRFSGRQFSNSRSEMNVSTLELGDSALYLCASGGLATETDTQYFGPGTRLTVL.

The V gene is TRBV3-1 (or the pseudogene TRBV3-2), the J gene TRBJ1-1, with D possibly TRBD1 on 6 matching bases. Per the germline V gene, CDR1 is LGHDT and CDR2 is YNNKEL (reference sequence). The CDR3 spans 17 residues. V was trimmed by 5 bases and J by 4 bases, leaving 23 bases between them. CDR3 DNA sequence: TGTGCCAGCAGCAAGGGCCCAGGGGTTGGGTCGGGCACTGAAGCTTTCTTT. Amino acids: CASSKGPGVGSGTEAFF.

The chain couples TRBV5-6 to TRBJ2-3; D gene unclear. The V end was cut by 4 bases, the J end by 0 bases, with 6 bases between. Per the germline V gene, CDR1 is SGHDT and CDR2 is YYEEEE. CDR3 size: 13 residues. The CDR3 loop is CASSPSSTDTQYF. CDR3 DNA: TGTGCCAGCAGCCCGAGTAGCACAGATACGCAGTATTTT.

The J gene is TRBJ1-2, the V gene TRBV14; unclear D gene. This CDR3 is 13 amino acids long. Per the germline V gene, CDR1 is SGHDN and CDR2 is FVKESK. The V and J ends lost 0 bases and 4 bases respectively, with 6 bases between them. The CDR3: CASSQEETYGYTF. DNA of the CDR3: TGTGCCAGCAGCCAAGAGGAGACCTATGGCTACACCTTC. The complete variable domain, with remaining parts taken from reference TRBV14 and TRBJ1-2, reads EAGVTQFPSHSVIEKGQTVTLRCDPISGHDNLYWYRRVMGKEIKFLLHFVKESKQDESGMPNNRFLAERTGGTYSTLKVQPAELEDSGVYFCASSQEETYGYTFGSGTRLTVV.

This chain links TRBV4-1 with TRBJ1-2; no clear D gene. Trimming took 6 bases from V and 2 from J, leaving 7 bases between them. The CDR3 length is 12 residues. The germline CDR1 and CDR2 sequences are MGHRA and YSYEKL. The CDR3: CASSARNYGYTF. The CDR3, as DNA: TGCGCCAGCAGTGCCCGAAACTATGGCTACACCTTC.

J is TRBJ1-3 and V is TRBV3-1 (or the pseudogene TRBV3-2); 7 nucleotides align to TRBD1. This CDR3 contains 12 residues. Germline CDR1 is LGHDT and CDR2 is YNNKEL (reference sequence). The V segment lost 5 bases and the J segment 16 bases; nucleotides outside the gene matches: 11. The CDR3 sequence: CASSFDRALLYF. In DNA form, the CDR3 reads TGTGCCAGCAGCTTCGACAGGGCACTCTTGTATTTT.

The chain recombines TRBV20-1 with TRBJ2-7; no clear D gene. Between the trimmed V and J ends, which lost 3 bases and 0 bases, there was a span of 6 bases. The CDR3 contains 12 residues. Germline CDR1 and CDR2: DFQATT and SNEGSKA (reference sequence). The CDR3 nucleotides read TGCAGTGCTAGTCACCACTCCTACGAGCAGTACTTC. As protein: CSASHHSYEQYF.

The rearrangement uses TRBV7-3 and TRBJ2-1, with D maybe TRBD2 (6 bases). Germline CDR1 and CDR2: SGHTA and FQGTGA. The CDR3 has 16 residues. Trimming cost V 1 base and J 10 bases, with 20 bases left between them. Here the CDR3 DNA reads TGTGCCAGCAGCTTAAGTTTAGCGGCACTGGGGCCGGAGCAGTTCTTC. Protein: CASSLSLAALGPEQFF.

This chain links TRBV3-1 (or the pseudogene TRBV3-2) with TRBJ1-2; D gene ambiguous. The CDR3 spans 12 residues. The V end was cut by 4 bases, the J end by 8 bases, with 11 bases between. Germline CDR1 LGHDT, CDR2 YNNKEL (reference sequence). CDR3 residues: CASSRLAEGYTF. As DNA, the CDR3 is TGTGCCAGCAGCCGACTGGCGGAGGGCTACACCTTC.

The chain uses TRBV7-2 and TRBJ2-3; no clear D gene. This CDR3 has 14 residues. Germline CDR1 reads SGHTA; CDR2 reads FQGNSA. The germline V and J ends were trimmed by 3 bases and 1 base, with 8 bases remaining between them. The CDR3 sequence: CASSFLRRTDTQYF. The CDR3 DNA is TGTGCCAGCAGCTTCCTGCGACGCACAGATACGCAGTATTTT. Combining the CDR3 with reference TRBV7-2 and TRBJ2-3 gives the whole variable domain GAGVSQSPSNKVTEKGKDVELRCDPISGHTALYWYRQSLGQGLEFLIYFQGNSAPDKSGLPSDRFSAERTGGSVSTLTIQRTQQEDSAVYLCASSFLRRTDTQYFGPGTRLTVL.

This chain links TRBV5-1 with TRBJ2-2, with 10 nucleotides matching TRBD1. Germline V gene data show CDR1 as SGHRS and CDR2 as YFSETQ. The CDR3 has 14 residues. The V segment lost 9 bases and the J segment 6 bases; nucleotides outside the gene matches: 8. CDR3 coding DNA: TGCGCCACCAAAGGGGGACAGGGGCCCGGGGAGCTGTTTTTT. Residues: CATKGGQGPGELFF.

For this clone: Other DNA sequences of this sample code for an identical CDR3. This rearrangement joins TRBV11-2 to TRBJ2-3; D uncertain. Per the germline V gene, CDR1 is SGHAT and CDR2 is FQNNGV. The CDR3 runs 11 residues. Trimming removed 2 bases at V and 3 bases at J, with 0 bases between. CDR3 sequence: CASSLTDTQYF. CDR3 coding DNA: TGTGCCAGCAGCTTAACAGATACGCAGTATTTT. Full variable domain (rest looked up from reference TRBV11-2 and TRBJ2-3): EAGVAQSPRYKIIEKRQSVAFWCNPISGHATLYWYQQILGQGPKLLIQFQNNGVVDDSQLPKDRFSAERLKGVDSTLKIQPAKLEDSAVYLCASSLTDTQYFGPGTRLTVL.

The chain recombines TRBV5-1 with TRBJ2-7; 9 bases match TRBD2. J was trimmed by 4 bases and V by 4 bases; bases with no gene match: 15. Germline CDR1 SGHRS, CDR2 YFSETQ. CDR3 length: 17 residues. The CDR3 region has the DNA TGCGCCAGCAGCGGGGGACAGACCGGACTAGCGCCATACGAGCAGTACTTC. Amino acids: CASSGGQTGLAPYEQYF. Full variable domain (remainder filled in from reference TRBV5-1 and TRBJ2-7): KAGVTQTPRYLIKTRGQQVTLSCSPISGHRSVSWYQQTPGQGLQFLFEYFSETQRNKGNFPGRFSGRQFSNSRSEMNVSTLELGDSALYLCASSGGQTGLAPYEQYFGPGTRLTVT.